Below, 21 T cell receptor beta chains from the same sample are listed, as sequenced in a study of control samples from healthy donors and cancer patients. Here immunoSEQ multiplex PCR was the method, and the copy in TCRdb shows in-frame clones only, minus some. The sample carries 150,000 to 200,000 clones, 94% recorded once. The sample was blood. The receptor source for this set is a woman aged 18-35 years in good health.

The rearrangement joins TRBV19 to TRBJ1-3; no reliable D call. Germline-derived CDR1 and CDR2 are LNHDA and SQIVND (reference sequence). The CDR3 sequence is 14 residues long. V lost 3 bases to trimming and J lost 0 bases, with 6 bases between them. The CDR3 reads CASSISSSGNTIYF. CDR3 DNA sequence: TGTGCCAGTAGTATTTCGAGCTCTGGAAACACCATATATTTT. The whole variable domain, filled in from reference TRBV19 and TRBJ1-3, reads DGGITQSPKYLFRKEGQNVTLSCEQNLNHDAMYWYRQDPGQGLRLIYYSQIVNDFQKGDIAEGYSVSREKKESFPLTVTSAQKNPTAFYLCASSISSSGNTIYFGEGSWLTVV.

The V call is TRBV19, the J call TRBJ1-4, with a tentative D call TRBD1 (6 bases). Germline V lookup: CDR1 LNHDA, CDR2 SQIVND (reference sequence). CDR3 length: 17 residues. V lost 5 bases, J lost 0 bases, and 16 bases lay in between. In DNA, the CDR3 is TGTGCCAGTAGTCCGGGCAGGGGATATGCAACTAATGAAAAACTGTTTTTT. Translation: CASSPGRGYATNEKLFF.

This chain joins TRBV5-4 and TRBJ2-7; D is unclear. The CDR3 totals 12 residues. The germline V and J ends were trimmed by 3 bases and 4 bases, with 8 bases remaining between them. CDR1 and CDR2 from the germline V gene are SGHNT and YYREEE (reference sequence). As DNA, the CDR3 is TGTGCCAGCAGCTCGACACCTTACGAGCAGTACTTC. It translates to CASSSTPYEQYF.

J is TRBJ1-1 and V is TRBV6-6; D gene unclear. From germline, CDR1 is MNHNY and CDR2 SVGAGI (reference sequence). Trimming pared 4 bases from V and 3 bases from J, leaving 3 bases between. There are 11 residues in the CDR3. Written as DNA, the CDR3 is TGTGCCAGCAGTTTCGACACTGAAGCTTTCTTT. Protein sequence: CASSFDTEAFF.

CDR3 nucleotides: TGTGCCAGCAGCCAGACCGGGACGGGAATCTACGAGCAGTACTTC. Residues: CASSQTGTGIYEQYF. The chain has TRBV5-6 and TRBJ2-7; either TRBD1 or TRBD2 may fit D (5 bases each). The germline V and J ends were trimmed by 4 bases and 3 bases, with 17 bases remaining between them. Germline assignment: CDR1 SGHDT and CDR2 YYEEEE. This CDR3 comprises 15 residues.

This clone has just one count. V gene TRBV9 combines with J gene TRBJ1-3; TRBD1 is a possible D gene (6 bases). V lost 7 bases and J lost 1, with 12 bases in between. Germline CDR1 reads SGDLS; CDR2 reads YYNGEE. CDR3 length: 14 residues. CDR3 sequence reads: CASSRGASGNTIYF. The CDR3 bases are TGTGCCAGCTCCCGGGGGGCTTCTGGAAACACCATATATTTT.

This rearrangement joins TRBV27 to TRBJ1-1; D gene uncertain. Germline V lookup: CDR1 MNHEY, CDR2 SMNVEV (reference sequence). Trimming left V 3 bases short and J 1 base short, with 6 bases between. The CDR3 extends over 13 amino acids. The CDR3 DNA reads as TGTGCCAGCAGTTTCCCAGGGAACACTGAAGCTTTCTTT. Translated, it gives CASSFPGNTEAFF.

CDR3 protein: CASSLVGPQYGYTF. The DNA of the CDR3 is TGTGCCAGCAGCTTGGTGGGGCCCCAGTATGGCTACACCTTC. The chain combines TRBV5-6 with TRBJ1-2; a possible D gene is TRBD1 (5 bases). The germline CDR1 and CDR2 sequences are SGHDT and YYEEEE. The CDR3 has 14 amino acids. The V end was cut by 0 bases, the J end by 5 bases, with 11 bases between. Supplemented by reference TRBV5-6 and TRBJ1-2, the full variable domain reads DAGVTQSPTHLIKTRGQQVTLRCSPKSGHDTVSWYQQALGQGPQFIFQYYEEEERQRGNFPDRFSGHQFPNYSSELNVNALLLGDSALYLCASSLVGPQYGYTFGSGTRLTVV.

This rearrangement joins TRBV7-2 to TRBJ1-3; D ambiguous. V gave up 6 bases and J gave up 2 bases, with 14 bases separating them. The CDR3 runs 15 residues. The germline V gene encodes CDR1 SGHTA and CDR2 FQGNSA. The CDR3 DNA is TGTGCCAGCAGTCGGGTTCCTACACCTGGAAACACCATATATTTT. It specifies CASSRVPTPGNTIYF.

CDR3 in amino acids: CASSLRGGDEKLFF. The CDR3 bases are TGTGCCAGCAGCTTACGGGGGGGAGATGAAAAACTGTTTTTT. This sequence joins TRBV11-3 and TRBJ1-4, with D possibly matching TRBD1 (5 bases). The germline V gene has CDR1 SGHNT and CDR2 YENEEA. Trimming left V 2 bases short and J 6 bases short, with 10 bases between. The CDR3 contains 14 residues.

The V call is TRBV6-5, the J call TRBJ2-1, with D uncertain. Per the germline V gene, CDR1 is MNHEY and CDR2 is SVGAGI. V lost 6 bases, J lost 0 bases, and 6 bases lay in between. This CDR3 has 13 residues. The CDR3 sequence: CASRTPSYNEQFF. In DNA form, the CDR3 reads TGTGCCAGCAGGACTCCCTCCTACAATGAGCAGTTCTTC.

The V gene is TRBV5-1, the J gene TRBJ2-7, with 8 positions matching TRBD2. The V and J ends lost 2 bases and 7 bases, in that order; junction bases with no gene match: 8. Germline assignment: CDR1 SGHRS and CDR2 YFSETQ. The CDR3 consists of 14 residues. The CDR3, as DNA: TGCGCCAGCAGCTTCAGGGGCAGCGGGAGAGAGCAGTACTTC. Protein product: CASSFRGSGREQYF.

V and J are TRBV6-5 and TRBJ1-4, with D possibly TRBD1 on 5 matching bases. The CDR3 runs 15 residues. The V gene lost 7 bases and the J gene lost 4 bases, with 16 bases spanning the gap. Germline CDR1 is MNHEY and CDR2 is SVGAGI. The CDR3 here is CASILSDRVNEKLFF. The CDR3 coding sequence is TGTGCCAGCATCCTAAGCGACAGAGTTAATGAAAAACTGTTTTTT.

The V call is TRBV28, the J call TRBJ1-5; possibly TRBD1 for D (6 bases). CDR3 length equals 15 residues. Per the germline V gene, CDR1 is MDHEN and CDR2 is SYDVKM. Trimming stripped 2 bases from V and 3 bases from J, with 11 bases between. CDR3 protein: CASSLAGATNQPQHF. The CDR3 region has the DNA TGTGCCAGCAGTTTAGCAGGGGCCACCAATCAGCCCCAGCATTTT. The full variable domain, completed using reference TRBV28 and TRBJ1-5, is DVKVTQSSRYLVKRTGEKVFLECVQDMDHENMFWYRQDPGLGLRLIYFSYDVKMKEKGDIPEGYSVSREKKERFSLILESASTNQTSMYLCASSLAGATNQPQHFGDGTRLSIL.

This chain connects TRBV21-1 to TRBJ2-7; the table's D call, TRBD2, has no DNA check behind it. TRBV21-1 is tagged as a pseudogene. The CDR3 has 15 residues. The CDR3 region has the DNA TGTGCCAGCAGCCGAGCGCGGGTCGAGTCCTACGAGCAGTACTTC. Its protein is CASSRARVESYEQYF.

The chain links TRBV4-1 to TRBJ1-2; a weak D match, TRBD1 (5 bases). Germline CDR1 MGHRA, CDR2 YSYEKL. With 1 base removed from V and 8 bases from J, the gap between germline ends came to 11 bases. The CDR3 is 13 residues long. The CDR3 sequence is CASSQVTGGGYTF. The CDR3, as DNA: TGCGCCAGCAGCCAAGTGACCGGGGGGGGCTACACCTTC.

J is TRBJ1-5 and V is TRBV19; 8 bases are shared with TRBD1. Germline V gene sequence: CDR1 LNHDA, CDR2 SQIVND (reference sequence). V lost 5 bases to trimming and J lost 5 bases; unmatched junction nucleotides: 11. The CDR3 extends over 16 amino acids. In DNA, the CDR3 is TGTGCCAGTAGTCCCTCGAGGACAGGGAGGGATCAGCCCCAGCATTTT. This codes for CASSPSRTGRDQPQHF.

This chain joins TRBV5-5 and TRBJ1-6; D unresolved. Germline V gene lookup returns CDR1 SGHKS and CDR2 YYEKEE (reference sequence). Trimming left V 0 bases short and J 4 bases short, with 8 bases between. The length of the CDR3 is 15 residues. The CDR3 bases are TGTGCCAGCAGCTTGGACAGTCAATATAATTCACCCCTCCACTTT. Its translation: CASSLDSQYNSPLHF. Using reference TRBV5-5 and TRBJ1-6 for the parts outside the CDR3, the full variable domain is DAGVTQSPTHLIKTRGQQVTLRCSPISGHKSVSWYQQVLGQGPQFIFQYYEKEERGRGNFPDRFSARQFPNYSSELNVNALLLGDSALYLCASSLDSQYNSPLHFGNGTRLTVT.

This clone was detected only once. This chain uses TRBV5-6 with TRBJ1-5, with D tentatively TRBD1 (6 bases). Germline CDR1 and CDR2: SGHDT and YYEEEE. The CDR3 is made up of 14 amino acids. The V end was cut by 4 bases, the J end by 5 bases, with 13 bases between. The CDR3 reads CASSDRNLDQPQHF. The CDR3, as DNA: TGTGCCAGCAGCGACAGGAATTTGGATCAGCCCCAGCATTTT.

V usage is TRBV24-1 and J usage is TRBJ1-2; the match to TRBD1 covers 7 bases. The CDR3 extends over 17 amino acids. The V gene's germline CDR1 is KGHDR and CDR2 SFDVKD. The J segment lost 4 bases and the V segment lost 2 bases, leaving 12 bases of the junction unmatched. CDR3 in DNA: TGTGCCACCAGTGATTCCCTCACAGGGGAAGGGGTCTATGGCTACACCTTC. This translates into CATSDSLTGEGVYGYTF.

CDR3 DNA sequence: TGTGCCAGCAGCCTTTGGGGACAGGGAAGGGGCTATGGCTACACCTTC. It is translated as CASSLWGQGRGYGYTF. The chain couples TRBV3-1 (or the pseudogene TRBV3-2) to TRBJ1-2, with TRBD1 matching 9 bases. Germline CDR1 and CDR2: LGHDT and YNNKEL (reference sequence). CDR3 size: 16 residues. Losses at the gene ends were 4 bases for V and 4 bases for J; bases not matched to a gene: 10.